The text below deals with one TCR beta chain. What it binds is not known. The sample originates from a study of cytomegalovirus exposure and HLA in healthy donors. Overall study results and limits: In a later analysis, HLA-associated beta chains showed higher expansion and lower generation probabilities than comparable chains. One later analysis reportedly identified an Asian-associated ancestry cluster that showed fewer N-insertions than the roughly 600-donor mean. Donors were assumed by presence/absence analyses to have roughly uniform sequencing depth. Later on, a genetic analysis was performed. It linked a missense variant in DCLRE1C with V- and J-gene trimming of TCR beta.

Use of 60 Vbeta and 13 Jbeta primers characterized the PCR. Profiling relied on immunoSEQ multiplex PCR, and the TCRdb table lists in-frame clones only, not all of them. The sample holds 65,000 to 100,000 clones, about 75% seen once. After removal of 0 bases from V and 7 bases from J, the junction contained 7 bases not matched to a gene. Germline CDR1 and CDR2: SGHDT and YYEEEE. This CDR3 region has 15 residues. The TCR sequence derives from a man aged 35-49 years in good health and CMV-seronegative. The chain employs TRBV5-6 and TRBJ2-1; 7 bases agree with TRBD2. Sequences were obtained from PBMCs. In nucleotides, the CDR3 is TGTGCCAGCAGCTTGGCCGGGACTAATGTAAATGAGCAGTTCTTC. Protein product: CASSLAGTNVNEQFF.